A selection of T cell receptor beta chains follows, all from one sample in a study of blood T cell repertoires in COVID-19. Profiled with immunoSEQ multiplex PCR; TCRdb holds only in-frame clones, not every one. Here the sample spans fewer than 200,000 clones, about 78% being singletons. The sample consisted of PBMCs or T cells enriched from blood (not recorded which). The receptors stem from a woman aged 45-65 years who had recovered from COVID-19. Each CDR3 is given with its conserved first and last residue. The order of the fields is clone size, V gene, J gene, D gene, CDR3 DNA, CDR3 protein. D genes are given only for firm matches. Rows may omit the clone size; those that give it use once, few, many or a size class.

>-|TRBV27|TRBJ1-1|TRBD1
TGTGCCAGCAGGCGACAGGGGGCAAGGGATTTAGCTGAAGCTTTCTTT
CASRRQGARDLAEAFF
>-|TRBV18|TRBJ2-5|-
TGTGCCAGCTCACCAGGGGGGACAGAGACCCAGTACTTC
CASSPGGTETQYF
>-|TRBV7-9|TRBJ1-3|-
TGTGCCAGCAGATCCGTGGGAGGCTCCGGAAACACCATATATTTT
CASRSVGGSGNTIYF
>-|TRBV24-1|TRBJ2-3|TRBD2
TGTGCCACCAGTGAGCGGGAGCGAGCTTCTGATACGCAGTATTTT
CATSERERASDTQYF
>-|TRBV6-1|TRBJ2-5|TRBD2
TGTGCCAGCAGTGAGTCTAGCGGGAGTCTATCCCAGTACTTC
CASSESSGSLSQYF
>-|TRBV18|TRBJ1-1|TRBD1
TGTGCCAGCTCACCACAGACAGGGAAGAACACTGAAGCTTTCTTT
CASSPQTGKNTEAFF
>-|TRBV27|TRBJ1-5|-
TGTGCCAGCCGCCCCTCTTTTTCCGGGGAATACTATACTTACAATCAGCCCCAGCATTTT
CASRPSFSGEYYTYNQPQHF
>-|TRBV27|TRBJ2-1|-
TGTGCCAGCAGTTTGGCGGTACCCCCTAGGAAATTAACTAACAATGAGCAGTTCTTC
CASSLAVPPRKLTNNEQFF
>-|TRBV28|TRBJ1-5|-
TGTGCCAGCAGTTTATTGACAGCTTATCAGCCCCAGCATTTT
CASSLLTAYQPQHF
>-|TRBV5-1|TRBJ1-4|TRBD1
TGCGCCAGCAGCTTAGGACAGGGGAGAGAAAAACTGTTTTTT
CASSLGQGREKLFF
>-|TRBV3-1/TRBV3-2|TRBJ2-1|-
TGTGCCAGCAGCCCGAATAGCAACTCCTACAATGAGCAGTTCTTC
CASSPNSNSYNEQFF
>-|TRBV7-9|TRBJ1-2|-
TGTGCCAGCAGCTTACTAACTTCCCGGGTAAATGGCTACACCTTC
CASSLLTSRVNGYTF
>-|TRBV5-5|TRBJ1-6|-
TGTGCCAGCAGCTTGTATGGTGCGAATTCACCCCTCCACTTT
CASSLYGANSPLHF
>-|TRBV30|TRBJ1-2|-
TGTGCCTGGAAGCCAGGCCAACTGGGCTATGGCTACACCTTC
CAWKPGQLGYGYTF
>once|TRBV28|TRBJ1-6|TRBD1
TGTGCCAGCAGTTTGTACAGGGGAAAACGCCGCTATAATTCACCCCTCCACTTT
CASSLYRGKRRYNSPLHF
>few|TRBV7-2|TRBJ2-4|-
TGTGCCAGCAGCCCGCAGGCCGGGGGGCTAGCCAAAAACATTCAGTACTTC
CASSPQAGGLAKNIQYF
>-|TRBV27|TRBJ2-7|-
TGTGCCAGCAGTAGTTATCGGACAGCAAACCCCTACGAGCAGTACTTC
CASSSYRTANPYEQYF
>-|TRBV5-1|TRBJ2-3|-
TGCGCCAGCAGCTTGGCTTCAGGGCAAGATACGCAGTATTTT
CASSLASGQDTQYF
>once|TRBV30|TRBJ1-1|TRBD1
TGTGCCTGGCAGGGGGCTGTCAACACTGAAGCTTTCTTT
CAWQGAVNTEAFF
>-|TRBV19|TRBJ2-5|TRBD1
TGTGCCAGTAGTACCTTGACAGGGTGGCAAGAGACCCAGTACTTC
CASSTLTGWQETQYF
>-|TRBV15|TRBJ1-2|TRBD1
TGTGCCACCAGCAGCACCCGCCTTGTGGTTGGAACAGGGGACTATGGCTACACCTTC
CATSSTRLVVGTGDYGYTF
>few|TRBV27|TRBJ1-5|-
TGTGCCAGCAGTTTGACCAGGGCTAGCAATCAGCCCCAGCATTTT
CASSLTRASNQPQHF
>-|TRBV7-6|TRBJ2-3|TRBD2
TGTGCCAGCAGCTTAGGGACTAGCGGAGATACGCAGTATTTT
CASSLGTSGDTQYF
>-|TRBV5-4|TRBJ2-7|-
TGTGCCAGCAGCTTGGATGGGGCCATGGGGAACTTC
CASSLDGAMGNF
>-|TRBV28|TRBJ2-7|-
TGTGCCAGCAGTTCACCTGAAAAGGGGGTGTCCTACGAGCAGTACTTC
CASSSPEKGVSYEQYF
>few|TRBV3-1/TRBV3-2|TRBJ2-3|-
TGTGCCAGCAGCCCCGGGACAATCGATACGCAGTATTTT
CASSPGTIDTQYF
>-|TRBV7-2|TRBJ1-1|TRBD1
TGTGCCAGCAGACGTGACAGGGATGGTGAAGCTTTCTTT
CASRRDRDGEAFF
>-|TRBV7-9|TRBJ2-1|-
TGTGCCAGCAGAGAGAATACCTATAGCTCCTACAATGAGCAGTTCTTC
CASRENTYSSYNEQFF
>-|TRBV7-9|TRBJ2-3|TRBD2
TGTGCCAGCAGCTTATCCAGCGGGAGGGTTCAAGATACGCAGTATTTT
CASSLSSGRVQDTQYF
>-|TRBV7-2|TRBJ2-3|TRBD2
TGTGCCAGCAGCTTATCCCTAGCGGGGAACACAGATACGCAGTATTTT
CASSLSLAGNTDTQYF
>once|TRBV5-1|TRBJ1-3|-
TGCGCCAGCAGCTTGGGATTTGGTATAGGCGACTACTCTGGAAACACCATATATTTT
CASSLGFGIGDYSGNTIYF
>once|TRBV5-1|TRBJ2-3|TRBD2
TGCGCCAGCAGCTTTGGGCTAGCGGGAGACTTGGATACGCAGTATTTT
CASSFGLAGDLDTQYF
>-|TRBV11-2|TRBJ2-2|-
TGTGCCAGCCAGGAGGGTACGAACACCGGGGAGCTGTTTTTT
CASQEGTNTGELFF
>-|TRBV5-1|TRBJ1-1|-
TGCGCCAGCAGCGCGACGGACAGTAAGTCAGCTGAAGCTTTCTTT
CASSATDSKSAEAFF
>few|TRBV15|TRBJ2-2|-
TGTGCCACCAGCAGGGGCGGAGGAGGGCCTGGAGGGGAGCTGTTTTTT
CATSRGGGGPGGELFF
>few|TRBV27|TRBJ1-6|-
TGTGCCAGCAGTATCCGACAGGTTAATTCACCCCTCCACTTT
CASSIRQVNSPLHF
>-|TRBV11-2|TRBJ2-3|-
TGTGCCAGCAGCTTAGCAGAGAGCGCCACGCAGTATTTT
CASSLAESATQYF
>once|TRBV7-9|TRBJ1-2|TRBD1
TGTGCCAGCAGCTTTTCGGGACAGCGGGGCTACACCTTC
CASSFSGQRGYTF
>-|TRBV7-2|TRBJ2-5|-
TGTGCCAGCAGCTACGGGGTCCAAGAGACCCAGTACTTC
CASSYGVQETQYF
>-|TRBV28|TRBJ2-4|-
TGTGCCAGCAGTTACCCACCCGGACAGCAAGCCAAAAACATTCAGTACTTC
CASSYPPGQQAKNIQYF
>many|TRBV7-2|TRBJ2-7|TRBD1
TGTGCCAGCAGCTTACAGGGGGCCGAGCAGTACTTC
CASSLQGAEQYF
>-|TRBV13|TRBJ1-6|-
TGTGCCAGCAGCCTAGAGGGACACTATAATTCACCCCTCCACTTT
CASSLEGHYNSPLHF
>-|TRBV29-1|TRBJ2-5|-
TGCAGCGTGGGGCCTGAGACCCAGTACTTC
CSVGPETQYF
>-|TRBV3-1/TRBV3-2|TRBJ2-1|-
TGTGCCAGCAGCCAAGATCCTCACAATGAGCAGTTCTTC
CASSQDPHNEQFF
>-|TRBV6-4|TRBJ2-1|TRBD2
TGTGCCAGGACCGGGACTAGCGGTGTCAATGAGCAGTTCTTC
CARTGTSGVNEQFF
>few|TRBV15|TRBJ1-2|-
TGTGCCACCAGCAGAGATCTAGCGGACCGAGACTACACCTTC
CATSRDLADRDYTF
>-|TRBV5-1|TRBJ2-7|TRBD2
TGCGCCAGCAGCTTGGGACTAGCGGGAGGGATATACGAGCAGTACTTC
CASSLGLAGGIYEQYF
>-|TRBV6-1|TRBJ1-2|-
TGTGCCAGCAGTGAGATAGGGGCGGATGGCTACACCTTC
CASSEIGADGYTF
>-|TRBV18|TRBJ1-2|TRBD1
TGTGCCAGCTCTTCATACCGGGACAGTGATGGCTACACCTTC
CASSSYRDSDGYTF
>-|TRBV6-5|TRBJ1-6|-
TGTGCCTGTTCCGGCGGCAATTCACCCCTCCACTTT
CACSGGNSPLHF
>-|TRBV11-2|TRBJ1-6|-
TGTGCCAGCAGCGTCCGGTATACCTATAATTCACCCCTCCACTTT
CASSVRYTYNSPLHF
>few|TRBV7-9|TRBJ2-1|-
TGTGCCAGCAGCCTGGGCCCCCCCTCCGTTGAGCAGTTCTTC
CASSLGPPSVEQFF
>-|TRBV19|TRBJ2-2|-
TGTGCCAGTAGTCCCTCGGGCACCGGGGAGCTGTTTTTT
CASSPSGTGELFF
>-|TRBV30|TRBJ2-1|TRBD2
TGTGCCCTAAGGAGCGGGAACTACAATGAGCAGTTCTTC
CALRSGNYNEQFF
>few|TRBV25-1|TRBJ1-1|TRBD1
TGTGCCAGCAGTGCTCAAGGGACAGATCAAGCTTTCTTT
CASSAQGTDQAFF